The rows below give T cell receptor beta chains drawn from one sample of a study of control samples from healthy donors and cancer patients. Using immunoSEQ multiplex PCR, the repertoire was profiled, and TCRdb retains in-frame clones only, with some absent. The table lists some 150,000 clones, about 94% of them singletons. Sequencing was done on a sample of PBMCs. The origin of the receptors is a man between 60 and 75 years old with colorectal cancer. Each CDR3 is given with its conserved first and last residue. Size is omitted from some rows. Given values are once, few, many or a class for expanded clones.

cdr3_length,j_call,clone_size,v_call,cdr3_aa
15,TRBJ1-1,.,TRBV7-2,CASSLNAGGATEAFF
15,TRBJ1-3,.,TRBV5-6,CASSFLQGSGNTIYF
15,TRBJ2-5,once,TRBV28,CASSLLGGREETQYF
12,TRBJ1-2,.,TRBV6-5,CASSSDRYGYTF
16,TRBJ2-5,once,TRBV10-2,CASSEWAGSNQETQYF
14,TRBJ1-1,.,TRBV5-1,CASSRGQMNTEAFF
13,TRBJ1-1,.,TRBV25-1,CASSDSLNTEAFF
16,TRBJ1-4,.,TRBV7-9,CASSLGDTSTNEKLFF
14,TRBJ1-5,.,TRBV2,CASLQGYSNQPQHF
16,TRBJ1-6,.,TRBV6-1,CASSVEGPLNNSPLHF
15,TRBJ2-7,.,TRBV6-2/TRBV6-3,CASSYSLRPGYEQYF
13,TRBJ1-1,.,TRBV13,CASSLGPGTEAFF
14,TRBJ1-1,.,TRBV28,CASSVQGMNTEAFF
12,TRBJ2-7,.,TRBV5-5,CASSLVGNEQYF
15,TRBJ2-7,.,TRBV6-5,CASSYLGQALYEQYF
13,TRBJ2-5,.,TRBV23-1,CASPRGIRGTQYF
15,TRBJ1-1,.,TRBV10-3,CAISEGPGYDTEAFF
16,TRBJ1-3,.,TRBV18,CASSPGTGFSGNTIYF
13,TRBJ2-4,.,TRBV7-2,CASSSLVRTIQYF
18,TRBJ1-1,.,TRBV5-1,CASRARGDWDRTNTEAFF
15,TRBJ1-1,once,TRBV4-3,CASSQEQGARGEAFF
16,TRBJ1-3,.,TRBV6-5,CASSYSADYSGNTIYF
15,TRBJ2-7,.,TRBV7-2,CASSLGLGLAYEQYF
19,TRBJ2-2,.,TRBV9,CASSALGGRGGIGTGELFF
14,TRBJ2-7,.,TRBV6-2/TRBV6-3,CASSPPGQGDEQYF